These T cell receptor beta chains were read from a single sample in a study of T cell responses to AZD1222 COVID-19 vaccine. Produced via immunoSEQ multiplex PCR; TCRdb's table is partial and in-frame only. This sample carries around 120,000 clones, 80% to 90% of them seen once, and the ten largest clones take about 1.2%. The starting material was peripheral blood, obtained on day 0 of AZD1222 vaccination. The source is an adult in good health. Both conserved end residues are part of each CDR3. D genes are given only for firm matches. A row's size may be missing; if present it is once, few, many or a size class.

TRBV2	TRBJ1-2	few	-	TGTGCCAGCAGTGAGAGTGAGCAGTATGGCTACACCTTC	CASSESEQYGYTF
TRBV7-8	TRBJ2-7	-	TRBD1	TGTGCCAGCAGCTTAGCGGGACAGTTCTTAGAGCAGTACTTC	CASSLAGQFLEQYF
TRBV2	TRBJ1-1	-	-	TGTGCCAGCAATTTTGGGACTATGACAAACACTGAAGCTTTCTTT	CASNFGTMTNTEAFF
TRBV7-9	TRBJ2-2	-	-	TGTGCCAGCAGGTTCCAATCACAGGGAAAGACCGGGGAGCTGTTTTTT	CASRFQSQGKTGELFF
TRBV4-1	TRBJ1-6	-	-	TGCGCCAGCAGCCAGGACGGACCTTCACCCCTCCACTTT	CASSQDGPSPLHF
TRBV3-1/TRBV3-2	TRBJ2-5	-	-	TGTGCCAGCAGCCTCTCCCCTTCAAGAGAGACCCAGTACTTC	CASSLSPSRETQYF
TRBV3-1/TRBV3-2	TRBJ1-2	few	TRBD1	TGTGCCAGCAGCCAGGCCGTACGGGACAGGGACCTCGTCGGTGGCTACACCTTC	CASSQAVRDRDLVGGYTF
TRBV11-3	TRBJ2-3	-	-	TGTGCCAGCAGCCCAGAGTGGGCAGATACGCAGTATTTT	CASSPEWADTQYF
TRBV6-5	TRBJ1-5	-	-	TGTGCCAGCAGCCGCGGCGGGGAGGTCCATCAGCCCCAGCATTTT	CASSRGGEVHQPQHF
TRBV7-9	TRBJ1-3	-	-	TGTGCCAGCATCCCGAGAGTCCCGATCTCTGGAAACACCATATATTTT	CASIPRVPISGNTIYF
TRBV2	TRBJ1-6	-	-	TGTGCCAGCACCGCGTCAGGGGAGAATTCACCCCTCCACTTT	CASTASGENSPLHF
TRBV7-9	TRBJ2-1	-	TRBD2	TGTGCCAGCAGCTTCAGCGGGGGTTCCCGCTACAATGAGCAGTTCTTC	CASSFSGGSRYNEQFF
TRBV5-1	TRBJ1-4	-	-	TGCGCCAGCAGCTTGACCAGCGGTTGGGAAAAACTGTTTTTT	CASSLTSGWEKLFF
TRBV18	TRBJ1-2	once	-	TGTGCCAGCGTCACCAGTACCGTTCTAACGGGGGGCTACACCTTC	CASVTSTVLTGGYTF
TRBV4-3	TRBJ1-4	-	TRBD1	TGCGCCAGCAGCCTGGGTACAGGGGATAATGAAAAACTGTTTTTT	CASSLGTGDNEKLFF
TRBV4-3	TRBJ2-3	-	-	TGCGCCAGCAGCCAAGGAGGTAGCCGGGAACTAGGTACGCAGTATTTT	CASSQGGSRELGTQYF
TRBV18	TRBJ1-3	-	-	TGTGCCAGCTCACCAAACCCGAGAATTGGAAACACCATATATTTT	CASSPNPRIGNTIYF
TRBV27	TRBJ2-7	-	-	TGTGCCAGCAGTTTAGGGAGACACTACGAGCAGTACTTC	CASSLGRHYEQYF
TRBV11-3	TRBJ2-6	-	-	TGTGCCAGCAGCGCCAGGGGGGCTGGGGCCAACGTCCTGACTTTC	CASSARGAGANVLTF
TRBV5-6	TRBJ2-7	-	TRBD2	TGTGCCAGCAGCTTGGGACTAGCGTTTTTAGAGCAGTACTTC	CASSLGLAFLEQYF
TRBV18	TRBJ2-2	-	TRBD2	TGTGCCAGCTCACCTTTTCGGACGGGGGGGCCTAACACCGGGGAGCTGTTTTTT	CASSPFRTGGPNTGELFF
TRBV7-9	TRBJ1-3	-	TRBD1	TGTGCCAGCAGCGCCCGACAGGGGCTGGGGGACACCATATATTTT	CASSARQGLGDTIYF
TRBV3-1/TRBV3-2	TRBJ1-1	-	-	TGTGCCAGCAGGCGATTTGAAATGACTGAAGCTTTCTTT	CASRRFEMTEAFF
TRBV5-1	TRBJ2-1	-	TRBD1	TGCGCCAGCAGCTTGGGACAGGGGGCCTACAATGAGCAGTTCTTC	CASSLGQGAYNEQFF
TRBV6-5	TRBJ2-7	-	-	TGTGCCAGCAGTTACTCGCTGGGGAGAACCTACGAGCAGTACTTC	CASSYSLGRTYEQYF
TRBV5-1	TRBJ1-4	-	-	TGCGCCAGCAGCTTGGGGGCCTCGGAGTGGGAAAAACTGTTTTTT	CASSLGASEWEKLFF
TRBV11-2	TRBJ2-7	-	-	TGTGCCAGCAGCCCCCTCCAGGTGAGCTCCTACGAGCAGTACTTC	CASSPLQVSSYEQYF
TRBV6-6	TRBJ1-5	-	-	TGTGCCAGTCGGGGTCCCAATCAGCCCCAGCATTTT	CASRGPNQPQHF
TRBV6-1	TRBJ2-7	-	-	TGTGCCAGCAGTGATAGGCAGCTCTACGAGCAGTACTTC	CASSDRQLYEQYF
TRBV5-4	TRBJ1-2	-	-	TGTGCCAGCAGCTTGGGTGGCATTATTAACTATGGCTACACCTTC	CASSLGGIINYGYTF
TRBV5-1	TRBJ1-5	-	-	TGCGCCAGCAGCGTGTTTCCCAATCAGCCCCAGCATTTT	CASSVFPNQPQHF
TRBV4-1	TRBJ1-4	-	TRBD1	TGCGCCAGCAGCCAAGGCGCACCGGGACAGGGTAGGGAACTGTTTTTT	CASSQGAPGQGRELFF
TRBV6-5	TRBJ2-1	-	-	TGTGCCAGCAGCAGAGGGGTGACCCCAAATGAGCAGTTCTTC	CASSRGVTPNEQFF
TRBV5-1	TRBJ2-1	-	-	TGCGCCAGCAGCTTGCAGCTCAAAAATGAGCAGTTCTTC	CASSLQLKNEQFF
TRBV7-9	TRBJ1-3	-	-	TGTGCCAGCAGCTTAGCAGGACTCGGGACAAGCTCTGGAAACACCATATATTTT	CASSLAGLGTSSGNTIYF
TRBV5-5	TRBJ1-4	-	-	TGTGCCAGCAGCTTGGTGTTGGGCGGGGAAGTATCGACTAATGAAAAACTGTTTTTT	CASSLVLGGEVSTNEKLFF
TRBV4-3	TRBJ2-4	-	-	TGCGCCAGCAGCCAAGATCAATCGCGGACATCGTTAGCCAAAAACATTCAGTACTTC	CASSQDQSRTSLAKNIQYF
TRBV27	TRBJ1-2	-	-	TGTGCCAGCAGTTTATCAGCATCCAGGGGACATGGCTACACCTTC	CASSLSASRGHGYTF
TRBV11-2	TRBJ1-1	-	-	TGTGCCAGCAGCTTAGCCTCGGTGAGACCGATAAACACTGAAGCTTTCTTT	CASSLASVRPINTEAFF
TRBV27	TRBJ1-1	-	-	TGTGCCAGCAGTACAACAGGGAGGGCTGCTGAAGCTTTCTTT	CASSTTGRAAEAFF
TRBV7-9	TRBJ1-3	many	-	TGTGCCAGCAGGCAGGGAGCTGGAAACACCATATATTTT	CASRQGAGNTIYF
TRBV11-2	TRBJ2-1	-	TRBD2	TGTGCCAGCAGCCTTCTAGCGGGGGGCCGCAATGAGCAGTTCTTC	CASSLLAGGRNEQFF
TRBV27	TRBJ2-1	once	TRBD1	TGTGCCAGCAGTCCGGGACAGGGGGCGGCTTCTGTCGAGTTCTTC	CASSPGQGAASVEFF
TRBV19	TRBJ1-2	-	-	TGTGCCAGTAGTATGGCGGGTTACGGCTACACCTTC	CASSMAGYGYTF
TRBV12-5	TRBJ1-5	-	TRBD1	TGTGCTAGTGGTTTGGGAAAAGGACAGGGAATCGATCAGCCCCAGCATTTT	CASGLGKGQGIDQPQHF
TRBV25-1	TRBJ2-4	few	-	TGTGCCAGATCTGGGGCCGGGGCGAATACAAAGGGCAAAAACATTCAGTACTTC	CARSGAGANTKGKNIQYF
TRBV5-4	TRBJ2-2	once	TRBD1	TGTGCCAGCAGCTTGGGGGGACAGAGTTCGAACACCGGGGAGCTGTTTTTT	CASSLGGQSSNTGELFF
TRBV5-6	TRBJ1-6	-	-	TGTGCCAGCAGCTTGGGGTTGGGGGATAATTCACCCCTCCACTTT	CASSLGLGDNSPLHF
TRBV3-1/TRBV3-2	TRBJ1-1	-	-	TGTGCCAGCAGCCAAGGGGGGGGAAACACTGAAGCTTTCTTT	CASSQGGGNTEAFF
TRBV30	TRBJ1-5	-	TRBD1	TGTGCCTGGTCACCCGCGGGGACAGGGGCTCAGCCCCAGCATTTT	CAWSPAGTGAQPQHF
TRBV30	TRBJ2-1	once	-	TGTGCCTGGAGTGGGAGGAGCGATCGGCAGTTCTTC	CAWSGRSDRQFF
TRBV15	TRBJ2-2	-	-	TGTGCCACCAGCGGGGGAGGAACCGGGGAGCTGTTTTTT	CATSGGGTGELFF